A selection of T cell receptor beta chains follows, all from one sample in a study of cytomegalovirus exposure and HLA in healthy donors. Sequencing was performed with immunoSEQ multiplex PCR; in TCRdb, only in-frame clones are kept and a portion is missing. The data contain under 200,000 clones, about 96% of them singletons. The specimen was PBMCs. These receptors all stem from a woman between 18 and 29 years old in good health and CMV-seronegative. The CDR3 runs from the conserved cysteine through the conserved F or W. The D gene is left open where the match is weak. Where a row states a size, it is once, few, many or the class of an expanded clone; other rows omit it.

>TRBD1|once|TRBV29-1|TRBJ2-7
TGCAGCGTCTCGACAGGGATGGTCTACGAGCAGTACTTC
CSVSTGMVYEQYF
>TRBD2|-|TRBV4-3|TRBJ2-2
TGCGCCAGCAGCCAAGATCCTAGCGGGGCTGCGAACACCGGGGAGCTGTTTTTT
CASSQDPSGAANTGELFF
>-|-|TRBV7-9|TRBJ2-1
TGTGCCAGCAGCTTAAATGAGGAGCTCTTC
CASSLNEELF
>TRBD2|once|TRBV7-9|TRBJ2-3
TGTGCCAGCAGCTTAGCCACTAGCGGGGGGCCTGATACGCAGTATTTT
CASSLATSGGPDTQYF
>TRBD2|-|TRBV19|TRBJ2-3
TGTGCCAGTAGTATAGGTCAGGGACTAGGGCGCGAGCAGTATTTT
CASSIGQGLGREQYF
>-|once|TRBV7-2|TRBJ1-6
TGTGCCAGCAGCTTCGTATGGTCAGGGAATTCACCCCTCCACTTT
CASSFVWSGNSPLHF
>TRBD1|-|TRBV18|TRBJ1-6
TGTGCCAGCTCCGGGACAGAAAATTCACCCCTCCACTTT
CASSGTENSPLHF
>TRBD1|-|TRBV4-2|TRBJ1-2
TGTGCCAGCAGCCATCCCGGACAGGGGGCACTCACCTATGGCTACACCTTC
CASSHPGQGALTYGYTF
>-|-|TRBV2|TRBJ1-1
TGTGCCAGCGTCACGGTCACTGAAGCTTTCTTT
CASVTVTEAFF
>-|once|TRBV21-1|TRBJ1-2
TGTGCCAGCAGCAATGAGTATTCCTATGGCTACACCTTC
CASSNEYSYGYTF
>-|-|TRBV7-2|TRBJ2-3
TGTGCCAGCAACGGGGGGCCCACAGATACGCAGTATTTT
CASNGGPTDTQYF
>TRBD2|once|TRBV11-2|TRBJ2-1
TGTGCCAGCAGCTTCGGTACTAGCGGGGGCCACAATGAGCAGTTCTTC
CASSFGTSGGHNEQFF
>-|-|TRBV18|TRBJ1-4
TGTGCCAGCTCACGCGTCTCTAATGAAAAACTGTTTTTT
CASSRVSNEKLFF
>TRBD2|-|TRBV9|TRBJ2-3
TGTGCCAGCAGCGTAGTTTCCCTAGCGGGGGGGCTCGGAGATACGCAGTATTTT
CASSVVSLAGGLGDTQYF
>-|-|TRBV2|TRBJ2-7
TGTGCCAGCACCCTGTATTCCCCCAGGTCCGCAAGACACGAGCAGTACTTC
CASTLYSPRSARHEQYF
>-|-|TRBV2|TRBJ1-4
TGTGCCAGCAGTGAAAGGGGCCTGGGGCGACGCCTCAATGAAAAACTGTTTTTT
CASSERGLGRRLNEKLFF
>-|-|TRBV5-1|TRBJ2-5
TGCGCCAGCAGCTTGGCAGGGAATCAAGAGACCCAGTACTTC
CASSLAGNQETQYF
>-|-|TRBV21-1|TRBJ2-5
TGTGCCAGCAGCAAAACTGCGGGTGAGCGTCCAGAGACCCAGTACTTC
CASSKTAGERPETQYF
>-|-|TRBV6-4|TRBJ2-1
TGTGCCAGCAGTGACTCCGGGGGGCACGGGAATGAGCAGTTCTTC
CASSDSGGHGNEQFF
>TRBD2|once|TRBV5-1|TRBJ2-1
TGCGCCAGCAGCTTGAGGCGGGGGGTCAGCTCCTACAATGAGCAGTTCTTC
CASSLRRGVSSYNEQFF
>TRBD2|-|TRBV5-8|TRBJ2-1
TGTGCCAGCAGCTTTTCCCTCACTAGCGGGGGTTGGAATGAGCAGTTCTTC
CASSFSLTSGGWNEQFF
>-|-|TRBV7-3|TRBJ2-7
TGTGCCAGCAGCTTAACGGGGGCAGGGGCCTACGAGCAGTACTTC
CASSLTGAGAYEQYF
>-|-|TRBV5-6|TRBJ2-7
TGTGCCAGCAGCTTCCGGGTTAGCTACGAGCAGTACTTC
CASSFRVSYEQYF
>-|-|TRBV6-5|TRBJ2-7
TGTGCCAGCAGCATGGGACAATCTTACGAGCAGTACTTC
CASSMGQSYEQYF
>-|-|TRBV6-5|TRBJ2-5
TGTGCCAGCAGCGGGACTGCGGGAGAGACCCAGTACTTC
CASSGTAGETQYF
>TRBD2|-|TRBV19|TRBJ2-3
TGTGCCAGTAGTATGGGGGGGTGGGACACAGATACGCAGTATTTT
CASSMGGWDTDTQYF
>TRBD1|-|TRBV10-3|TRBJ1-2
TGTGCCATCAGTGGGACAGGGGGCGGGGGCTACACCTTC
CAISGTGGGGYTF
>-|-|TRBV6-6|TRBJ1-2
TGTGCCAGCTCTTCGATAATCACCGACAGAAATGGCTACACCTTC
CASSSIITDRNGYTF
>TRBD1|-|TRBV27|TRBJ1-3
TGTGCCAGCAGTAAAGGACAGGGGGCTGGAAACACCATATATTTT
CASSKGQGAGNTIYF
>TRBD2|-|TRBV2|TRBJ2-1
TGTGCCAGCAGTGAGGCTAGCGGGGGGGCCGGGCAGTTCTTC
CASSEASGGAGQFF